What follows are 8 T cell receptor beta chains derived from one specimen sequenced in a study of T cells after yellow fever vaccination. TCRdb processed the 5' RACE reads anew with MiXCR; each CDR3 protein has one entry. The sample records about 580,000 distinct CDR3 sequences, around 17% being singletons. Sequencing used PBMCs, obtained 5 to 6 days after the first yellow fever vaccination. Receptors originate from a man aged 18 to 30 who received the YFV17D yellow fever vaccine.

This clonotype has just a few counts. The rearrangement links TRBV14 to TRBJ1-2, with 7 bases lining up with TRBD1. This CDR3 contains 13 residues. Germline-derived CDR1 and CDR2 are SGHDN and FVKESK. The V and J ends lost 4 bases and 7 bases, in that order; junction bases with no gene match: 6. The CDR3 sequence is CASSPFDRVGYTF. The CDR3 DNA reads TGTGCCAGCAGCCCATTTGACAGGGTTGGCTACACCTTC.

The J gene is TRBJ2-1, the V gene TRBV20-1; 16 bases are a match to TRBD2. Looked up from germline, CDR1 is DFQATT and CDR2 is SNEGSKA (reference sequence). J was trimmed by 10 bases and V by 5 bases; bases with no gene match: 5. There are 14 residues in the CDR3. CDR3 amino acids: CSAGTSGGAGEQFF. CDR3 in DNA: TGCAGTGCTGGGACTAGCGGGGGGGCTGGGGAGCAGTTCTTC.

The genes are TRBV25-1 and TRBJ1-1, with 7 bases lining up with TRBD1. The V segment lost 4 bases and the J segment 3 bases; nucleotides outside the gene matches: 8. The CDR3 sequence is 15 residues long. Germline V gene lookup returns CDR1 MGHDK and CDR2 SYGVNS. The CDR3 reads CASSAPQGGDTEAFF. As DNA, the CDR3 is TGTGCCAGCAGTGCCCCGCAGGGGGGTGACACTGAAGCTTTCTTT.

This chain links TRBV6-1 with TRBJ2-3, with D hard to call. V was pared by 8 bases and J by 2 bases, with 14 bases between. CDR3 length: 14 residues. The germline V gene has CDR1 MNHNS and CDR2 SASEGT. CDR3 sequence reads: CASLDLRSTDTQYF. CDR3 DNA: TGTGCCAGCCTGGACCTACGATCCACAGATACGCAGTATTTT.

This clonotype was detected a few times. CDR3 bases: TGTGCCAGCAGCCCGGCGACAGAGACATCGAGTGGCTACACCTTC. Amino acids: CASSPATETSSGYTF. V gene TRBV7-9 combines with J gene TRBJ1-2; D is possibly TRBD1 (5 bases). With 5 bases removed from V and 7 bases from J, the gap between germline ends came to 20 bases. CDR1 is SEHNR, CDR2 FQNEAQ, per germline (reference sequence). CDR3 length equals 15 residues. Full variable domain (rest looked up from reference TRBV7-9 and TRBJ1-2): DTGVSQNPRHKITKRGQNVTFRCDPISEHNRLYWYRQTLGQGPEFLTYFQNEAQLEKSRLLSDRFSAERPKGSFSTLEIQRTEQGDSAMYLCASSPATETSSGYTFGSGTRLTVV.

This clonotype was seen ten or more times. The J gene is TRBJ2-1, the V gene TRBV7-2; tentative D call: TRBD2 (7 bases). The length of the CDR3 is 15 residues. V shed 5 bases and J shed 2 bases, with 13 bases lying between them. Germline assignment: CDR1 SGHTA and CDR2 FQGNSA. The CDR3: CASSPMRGPYNEQFF. Here the CDR3 DNA reads TGTGCCAGCAGCCCCATGCGGGGGCCCTACAATGAGCAGTTCTTC.

V gene TRBV3-1 combines with J gene TRBJ1-5; D is unclear. The germline gives CDR1 LGHDT, CDR2 YNNKEL (reference sequence). Trimming removed 0 bases from V and 4 bases from J, with 13 bases in between. The CDR3 length is 16 residues. CDR3 residues: CASSQEPPVGNQPQHF. CDR3 bases: TGTGCCAGCAGCCAAGAACCCCCGGTAGGGAATCAGCCCCAGCATTTT.

This clonotype has just a few counts. The J gene is TRBJ1-3, the V gene TRBV4-2; 7 positions agree with TRBD1. J gave up 0 bases and V 4 bases, and 15 bases lay outside the gene matches. CDR1 and CDR2 from the germline V gene are LGHNA and YNFKEQ. The CDR3 length is 19 residues. Written as DNA, the CDR3 is TGTGCCAGCAGCCGAGTGGGGGCGAGGACAGGAACCTCTGGAAACACCATATATTTT. This sequence encodes CASSRVGARTGTSGNTIYF.